The source of this T cell receptor beta chain is a study of CD8 T cells in Susac syndrome. Study-wide findings and caveats: The study acknowledged a relatively small number of individuals in its TCR sequencing and HLA analysis.

The authors reverse transcribed about 0.5 to 1 ug RNA with random hexamers. The TCR beta CDR3 was amplified by immunoSEQ multiplex PCR across 54 Vbeta, 13 Jbeta. One entry per CDR3 protein results from TCRdb running MiXCR on the immunoSEQ multiplex PCR reads. The sample shows some 260,000 distinct CDR3 sequences, around 84% of them seen only once. Germline CDR1 and CDR2: SQVTM and ANQGSEA. The CDR3 length is 12 residues. V lost 3 bases and J 5 bases, leaving 8 bases between the germline ends. As for this clonotype: Its specificity is not known.

TCR beta sequences were obtained from blood CD8+ and CD4+ T cells. V usage is TRBV29-1 and J usage is TRBJ2-1, with D perhaps TRBD1 (5 bases). This receptor was obtained from a human donor with multiple sclerosis. Sequenced: CD8+ T cells from PBMCs. CDR3 region: CSVEGRHNEQFF. In DNA form, the CDR3 reads TGCAGCGTTGAGGGGCGACACAATGAGCAGTTCTTC.